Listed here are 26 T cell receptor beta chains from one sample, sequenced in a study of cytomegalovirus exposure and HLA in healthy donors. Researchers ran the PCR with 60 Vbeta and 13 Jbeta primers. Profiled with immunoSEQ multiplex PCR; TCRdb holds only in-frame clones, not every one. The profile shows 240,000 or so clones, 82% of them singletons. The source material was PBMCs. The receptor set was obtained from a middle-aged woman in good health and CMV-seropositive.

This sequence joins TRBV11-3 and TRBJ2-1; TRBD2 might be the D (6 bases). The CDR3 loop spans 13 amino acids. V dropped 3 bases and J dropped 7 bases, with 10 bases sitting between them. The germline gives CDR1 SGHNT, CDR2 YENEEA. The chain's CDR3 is CASSFNSGNEQFF. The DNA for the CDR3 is TGTGCCAGCAGCTTCAATAGCGGAAATGAGCAGTTCTTC.

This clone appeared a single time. The CDR3 region is CASRDSGEDQPQHF. In DNA, the CDR3 is TGCGCCAGCAGGGACAGCGGGGAGGATCAGCCCCAGCATTTT. The V call is TRBV10-2, the J call TRBJ1-5, with D perhaps TRBD1 (6 bases). The CDR3 spans 14 residues. Trimming removed 6 bases at V and 5 bases at J, with 14 bases between. Germline lookup yields CDR1 WSHSY and CDR2 SAAADI.

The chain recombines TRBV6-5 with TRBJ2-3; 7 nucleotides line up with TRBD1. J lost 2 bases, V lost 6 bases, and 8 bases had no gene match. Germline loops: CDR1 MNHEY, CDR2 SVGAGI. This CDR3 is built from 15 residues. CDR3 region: CASSWDSPDTDTQYF. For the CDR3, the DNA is TGTGCCAGCAGCTGGGACAGTCCGGACACAGATACGCAGTATTTT.

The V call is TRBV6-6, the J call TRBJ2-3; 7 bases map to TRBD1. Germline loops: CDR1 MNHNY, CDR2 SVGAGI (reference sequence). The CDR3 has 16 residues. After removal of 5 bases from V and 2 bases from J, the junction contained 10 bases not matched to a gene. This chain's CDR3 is CASSPTLGQITDTQYF. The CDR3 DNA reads TGTGCCAGCAGTCCTACACTGGGACAGATCACAGATACGCAGTATTTT.

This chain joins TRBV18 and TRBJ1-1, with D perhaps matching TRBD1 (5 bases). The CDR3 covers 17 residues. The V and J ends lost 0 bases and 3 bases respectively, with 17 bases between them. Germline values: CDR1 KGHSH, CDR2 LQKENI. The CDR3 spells CASSPPRGEGRDTEAFF. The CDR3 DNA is TGTGCCAGCTCACCACCGAGAGGGGAAGGGAGGGACACTGAAGCTTTCTTT.

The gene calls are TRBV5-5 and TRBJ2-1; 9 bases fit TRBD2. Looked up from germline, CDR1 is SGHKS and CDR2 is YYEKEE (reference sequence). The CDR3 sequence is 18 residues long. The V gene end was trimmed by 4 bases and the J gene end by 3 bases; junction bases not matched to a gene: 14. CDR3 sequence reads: CASSLTWGTSFIYNEQFF. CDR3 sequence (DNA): TGTGCCAGCAGCCTGACTTGGGGGACTAGCTTTATCTACAATGAGCAGTTCTTC.

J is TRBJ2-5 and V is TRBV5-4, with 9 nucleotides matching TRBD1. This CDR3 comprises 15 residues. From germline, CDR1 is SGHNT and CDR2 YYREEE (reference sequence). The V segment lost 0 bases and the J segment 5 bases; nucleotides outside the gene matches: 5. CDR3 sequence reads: CASSLAGTGRETQYF. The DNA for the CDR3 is TGTGCCAGCAGCTTGGCTGGGACAGGGCGGGAGACCCAGTACTTC.

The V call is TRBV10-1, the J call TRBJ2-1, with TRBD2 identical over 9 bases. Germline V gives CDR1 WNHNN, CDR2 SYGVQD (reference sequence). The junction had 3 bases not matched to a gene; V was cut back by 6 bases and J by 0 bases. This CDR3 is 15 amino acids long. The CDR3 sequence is CASSLSGSSYNEQFF. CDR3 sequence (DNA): TGCGCCAGCAGCCTTAGCGGGAGCTCCTACAATGAGCAGTTCTTC.

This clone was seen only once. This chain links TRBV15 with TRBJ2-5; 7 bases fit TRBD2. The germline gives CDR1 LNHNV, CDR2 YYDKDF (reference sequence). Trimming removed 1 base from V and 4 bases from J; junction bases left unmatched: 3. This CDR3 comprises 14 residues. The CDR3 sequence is CATSRVLAGETQYF. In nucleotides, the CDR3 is TGTGCCACCAGCAGAGTATTAGCGGGAGAGACCCAGTACTTC.

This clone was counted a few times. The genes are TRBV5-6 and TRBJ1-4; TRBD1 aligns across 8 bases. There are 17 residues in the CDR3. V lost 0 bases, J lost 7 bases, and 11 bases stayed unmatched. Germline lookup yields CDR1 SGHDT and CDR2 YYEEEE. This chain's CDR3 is CASSLGFGGQASEKLFF. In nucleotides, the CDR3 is TGTGCCAGCAGCTTGGGTTTCGGGGGACAGGCGAGTGAAAAACTGTTTTTT.

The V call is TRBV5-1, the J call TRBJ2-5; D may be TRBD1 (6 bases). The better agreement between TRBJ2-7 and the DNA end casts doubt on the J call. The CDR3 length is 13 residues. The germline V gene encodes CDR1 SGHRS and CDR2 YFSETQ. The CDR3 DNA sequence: TGCGCCAGCAGTTCCGGACAGTCCTACGAGCAGTACTTC. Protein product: CASSSGQSYEQYF.

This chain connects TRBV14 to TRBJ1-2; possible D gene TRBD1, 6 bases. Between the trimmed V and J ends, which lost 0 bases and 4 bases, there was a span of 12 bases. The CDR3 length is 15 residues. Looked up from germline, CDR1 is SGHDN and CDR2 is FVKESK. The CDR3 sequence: CASSQDLSDSYGYTF. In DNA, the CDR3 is TGTGCCAGCAGCCAAGATCTTTCGGACAGCTATGGCTACACCTTC.

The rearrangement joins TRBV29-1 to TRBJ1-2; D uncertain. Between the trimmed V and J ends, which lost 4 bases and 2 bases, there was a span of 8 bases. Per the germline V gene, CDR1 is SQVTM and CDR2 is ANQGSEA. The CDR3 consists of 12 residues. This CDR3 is CSVVGRNYGYTF. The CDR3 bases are TGCAGCGTTGTCGGGAGGAACTATGGCTACACCTTC.

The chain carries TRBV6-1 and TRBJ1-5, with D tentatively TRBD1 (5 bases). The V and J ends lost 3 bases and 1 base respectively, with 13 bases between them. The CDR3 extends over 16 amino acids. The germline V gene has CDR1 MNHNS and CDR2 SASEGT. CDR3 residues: CASSDGAGRSNQPQHF. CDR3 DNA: TGTGCCAGCAGTGATGGGGCAGGGCGGAGCAATCAGCCCCAGCATTTT.

For the CDR3, the DNA is TGTGCCAGCAGTGTCTGGACAGTAAACAATGAGCAGTTCTTC. Protein sequence: CASSVWTVNNEQFF. The chain couples TRBV25-1 to TRBJ2-1; tentative D call: TRBD1 (6 bases). The V end lost 4 bases, the J end lost 5 bases, and 12 bases lay between the germline ends. Germline V CDR1 and CDR2: MGHDK, SYGVNS. CDR3 size: 14 residues.

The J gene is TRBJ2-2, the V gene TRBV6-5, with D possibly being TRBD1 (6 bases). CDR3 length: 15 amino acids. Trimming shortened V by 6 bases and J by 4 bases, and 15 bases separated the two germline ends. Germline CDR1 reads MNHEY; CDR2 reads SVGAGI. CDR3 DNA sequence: TGTGCCAGCAGGGGCGCAGGGGCGGGCACCGGGGAGCTGTTTTTT. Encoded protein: CASRGAGAGTGELFF.

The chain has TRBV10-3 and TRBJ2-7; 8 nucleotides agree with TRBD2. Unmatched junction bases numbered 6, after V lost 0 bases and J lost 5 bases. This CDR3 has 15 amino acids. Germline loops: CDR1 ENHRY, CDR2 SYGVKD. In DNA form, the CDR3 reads TGTGCCATCAGTGAGTCCGGGACTAGAGGAAACGAGCAGTACTTC. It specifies CAISESGTRGNEQYF.

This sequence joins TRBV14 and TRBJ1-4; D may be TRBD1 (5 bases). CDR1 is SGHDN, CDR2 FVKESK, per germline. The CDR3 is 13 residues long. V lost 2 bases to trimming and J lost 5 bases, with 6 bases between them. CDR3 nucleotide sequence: TGTGCCAGCAGCCAATACAGGAATGAAAAACTGTTTTTT. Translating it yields CASSQYRNEKLFF.

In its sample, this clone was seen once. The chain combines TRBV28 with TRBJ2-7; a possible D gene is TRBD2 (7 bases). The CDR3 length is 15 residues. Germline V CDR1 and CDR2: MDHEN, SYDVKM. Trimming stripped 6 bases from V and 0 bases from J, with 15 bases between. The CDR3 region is CASSPGGLSSYEQYF. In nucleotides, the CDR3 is TGTGCCAGCAGCCCGGGGGGCCTAAGCTCCTACGAGCAGTACTTC.

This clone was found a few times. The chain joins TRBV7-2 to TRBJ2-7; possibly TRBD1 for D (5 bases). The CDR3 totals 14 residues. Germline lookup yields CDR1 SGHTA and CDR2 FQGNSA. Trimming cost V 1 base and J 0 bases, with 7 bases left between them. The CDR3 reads CASSLETASYEQYF. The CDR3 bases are TGTGCCAGCAGCTTAGAGACAGCCTCCTACGAGCAGTACTTC. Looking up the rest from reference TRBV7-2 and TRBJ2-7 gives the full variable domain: GAGVSQSPSNKVTEKGKDVELRCDPISGHTALYWYRQSLGQGLEFLIYFQGNSAPDKSGLPSDRFSAERTGGSVSTLTIQRTQQEDSAVYLCASSLETASYEQYFGPGTRLTVT.

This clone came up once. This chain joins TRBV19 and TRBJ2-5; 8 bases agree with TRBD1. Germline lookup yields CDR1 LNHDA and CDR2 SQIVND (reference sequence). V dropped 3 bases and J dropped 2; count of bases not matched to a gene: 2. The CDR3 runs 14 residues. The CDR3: CASSIGTGQETQYF. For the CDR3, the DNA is TGTGCCAGTAGTATTGGGACAGGTCAAGAGACCCAGTACTTC.

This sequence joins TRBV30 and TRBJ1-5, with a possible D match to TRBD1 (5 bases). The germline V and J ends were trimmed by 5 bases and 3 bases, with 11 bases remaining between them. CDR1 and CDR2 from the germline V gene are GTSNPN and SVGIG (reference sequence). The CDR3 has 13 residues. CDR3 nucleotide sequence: TGTGCCTGGTCTCAAGGGGACAATCAGCCCCAGCATTTT. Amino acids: CAWSQGDNQPQHF.

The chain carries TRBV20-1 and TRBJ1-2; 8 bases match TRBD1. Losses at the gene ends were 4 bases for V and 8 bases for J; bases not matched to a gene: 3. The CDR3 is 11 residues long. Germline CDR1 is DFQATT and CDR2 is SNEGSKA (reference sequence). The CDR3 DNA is TGCAGTGCTACCCAGGGGGCAGGCTACACCTTC. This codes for CSATQGAGYTF.

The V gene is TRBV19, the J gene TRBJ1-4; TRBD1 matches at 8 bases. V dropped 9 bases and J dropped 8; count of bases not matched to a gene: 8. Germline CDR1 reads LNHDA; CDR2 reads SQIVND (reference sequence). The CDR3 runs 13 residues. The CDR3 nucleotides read TGTGCCAGCATGTCCCGGGACAGGGAAAAACTGTTTTTT. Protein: CASMSRDREKLFF.

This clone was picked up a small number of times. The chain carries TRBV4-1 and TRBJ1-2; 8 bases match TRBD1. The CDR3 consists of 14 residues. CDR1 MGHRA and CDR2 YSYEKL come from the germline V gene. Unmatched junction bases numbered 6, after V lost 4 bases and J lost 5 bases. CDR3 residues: CASSPGQGRYGYTF. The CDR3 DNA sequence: TGCGCCAGCAGCCCAGGACAGGGACGGTATGGCTACACCTTC.

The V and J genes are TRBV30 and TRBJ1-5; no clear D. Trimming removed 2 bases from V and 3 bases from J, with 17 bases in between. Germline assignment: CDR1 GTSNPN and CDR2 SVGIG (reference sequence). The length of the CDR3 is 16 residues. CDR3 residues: CAWSPREGLINQPQHF. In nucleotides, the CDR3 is TGTGCCTGGAGTCCCCGGGAGGGTCTCATCAATCAGCCCCAGCATTTT.